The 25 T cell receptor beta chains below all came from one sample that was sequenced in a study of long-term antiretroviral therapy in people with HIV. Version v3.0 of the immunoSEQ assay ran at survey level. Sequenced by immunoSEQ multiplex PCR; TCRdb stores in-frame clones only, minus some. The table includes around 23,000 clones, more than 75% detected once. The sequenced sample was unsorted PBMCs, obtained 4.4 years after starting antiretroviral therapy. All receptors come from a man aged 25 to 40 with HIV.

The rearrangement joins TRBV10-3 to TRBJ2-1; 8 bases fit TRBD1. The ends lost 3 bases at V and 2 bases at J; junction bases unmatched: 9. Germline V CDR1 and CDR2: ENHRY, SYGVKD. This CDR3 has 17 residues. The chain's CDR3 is CAISDADRGLTYNEQFF. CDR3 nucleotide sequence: TGTGCCATCAGTGATGCCGACAGGGGCCTAACCTACAATGAGCAGTTCTTC.

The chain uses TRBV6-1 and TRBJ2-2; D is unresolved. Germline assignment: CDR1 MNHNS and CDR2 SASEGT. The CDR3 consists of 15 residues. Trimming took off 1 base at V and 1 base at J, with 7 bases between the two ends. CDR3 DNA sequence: TGTGCCAGCAGTGAAGGGTGGGGGAACACCGGGGAGCTGTTTTTT. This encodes CASSEGWGNTGELFF.

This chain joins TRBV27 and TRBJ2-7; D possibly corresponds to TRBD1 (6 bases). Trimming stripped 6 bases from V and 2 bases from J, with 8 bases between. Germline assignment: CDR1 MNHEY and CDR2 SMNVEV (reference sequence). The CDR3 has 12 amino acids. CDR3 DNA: TGTGCCAGCAGGGACAGTGCCTACGAGCAGTACTTC. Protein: CASRDSAYEQYF.

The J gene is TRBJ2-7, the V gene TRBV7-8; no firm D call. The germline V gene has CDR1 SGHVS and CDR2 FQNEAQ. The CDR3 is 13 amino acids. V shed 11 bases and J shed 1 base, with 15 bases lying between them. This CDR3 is CAGTLEDSYEQYF. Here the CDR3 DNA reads TGTGCCGGCACCCTTGAAGATTCCTACGAGCAGTACTTC.

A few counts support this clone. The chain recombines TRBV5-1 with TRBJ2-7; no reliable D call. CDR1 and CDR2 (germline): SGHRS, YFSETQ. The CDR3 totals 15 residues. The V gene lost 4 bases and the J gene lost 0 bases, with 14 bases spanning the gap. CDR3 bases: TGCGCCAGCAGCCACATACAGCAGAGCTCCTACGAGCAGTACTTC. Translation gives CASSHIQQSSYEQYF.

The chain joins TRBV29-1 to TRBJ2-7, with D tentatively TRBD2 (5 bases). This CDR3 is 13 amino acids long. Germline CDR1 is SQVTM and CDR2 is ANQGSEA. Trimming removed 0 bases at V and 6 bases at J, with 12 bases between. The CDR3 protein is CSVEDLGSPEQYF. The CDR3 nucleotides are TGCAGCGTTGAAGATCTGGGGAGCCCCGAGCAGTACTTC.

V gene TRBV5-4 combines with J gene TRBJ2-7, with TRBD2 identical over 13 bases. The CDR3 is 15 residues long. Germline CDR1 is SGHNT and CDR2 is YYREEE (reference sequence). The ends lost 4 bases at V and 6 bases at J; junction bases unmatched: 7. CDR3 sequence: CASSQTSGRSLEQYF. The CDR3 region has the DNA TGTGCCAGCAGCCAGACTAGCGGGAGGTCCCTCGAGCAGTACTTC.

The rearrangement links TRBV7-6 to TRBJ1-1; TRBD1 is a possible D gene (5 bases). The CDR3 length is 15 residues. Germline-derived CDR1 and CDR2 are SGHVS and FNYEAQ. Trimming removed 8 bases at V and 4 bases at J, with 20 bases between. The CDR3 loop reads CASRGVIGGTTEAFF. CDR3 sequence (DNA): TGTGCCAGCCGGGGGGTTATTGGGGGGACCACTGAAGCTTTCTTT.

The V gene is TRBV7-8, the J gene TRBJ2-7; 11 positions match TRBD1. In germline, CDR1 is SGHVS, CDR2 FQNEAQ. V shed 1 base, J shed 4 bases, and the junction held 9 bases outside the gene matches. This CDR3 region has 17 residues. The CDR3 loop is CASSLVGQGARLYEQYF. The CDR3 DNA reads TGTGCCAGCAGCTTAGTAGGACAGGGGGCACGCCTTTACGAGCAGTACTTC.

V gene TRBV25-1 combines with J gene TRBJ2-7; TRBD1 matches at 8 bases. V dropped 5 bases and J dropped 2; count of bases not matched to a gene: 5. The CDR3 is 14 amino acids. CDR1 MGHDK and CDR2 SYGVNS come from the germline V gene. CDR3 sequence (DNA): TGTGCCAGCAGTAAGGACAGGGATCCCTACGAGCAGTACTTC. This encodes CASSKDRDPYEQYF.

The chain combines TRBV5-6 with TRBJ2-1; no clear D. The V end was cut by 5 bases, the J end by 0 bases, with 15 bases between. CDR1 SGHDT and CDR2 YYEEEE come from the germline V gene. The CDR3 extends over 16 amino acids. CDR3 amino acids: CASSPEDTVSYNEQFF. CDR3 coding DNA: TGTGCCAGCAGTCCTGAGGATACCGTCTCCTACAATGAGCAGTTCTTC.

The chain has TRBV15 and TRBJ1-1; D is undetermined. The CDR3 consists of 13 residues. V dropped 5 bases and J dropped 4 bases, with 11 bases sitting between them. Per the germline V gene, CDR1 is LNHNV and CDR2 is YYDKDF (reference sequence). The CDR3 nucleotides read TGTGCCACCAGCGGCGAGAAGCGCACTGAAGCTTTCTTT. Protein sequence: CATSGEKRTEAFF.

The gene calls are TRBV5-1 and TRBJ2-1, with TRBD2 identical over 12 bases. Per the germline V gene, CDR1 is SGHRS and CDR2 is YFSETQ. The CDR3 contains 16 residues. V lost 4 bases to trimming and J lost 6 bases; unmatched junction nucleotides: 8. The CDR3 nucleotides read TGCGCCAGCAGCCATCTAGCGGGAGGGCCCATCAATGAGCAGTTCTTC. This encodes CASSHLAGGPINEQFF.

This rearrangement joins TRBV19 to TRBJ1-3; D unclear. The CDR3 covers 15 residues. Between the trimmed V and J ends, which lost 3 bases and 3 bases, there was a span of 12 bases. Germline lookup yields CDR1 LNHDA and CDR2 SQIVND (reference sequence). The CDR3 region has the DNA TGTGCCAGTAGTATCGTGGCAGGCCTTGGAAACACCATATATTTT. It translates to CASSIVAGLGNTIYF.

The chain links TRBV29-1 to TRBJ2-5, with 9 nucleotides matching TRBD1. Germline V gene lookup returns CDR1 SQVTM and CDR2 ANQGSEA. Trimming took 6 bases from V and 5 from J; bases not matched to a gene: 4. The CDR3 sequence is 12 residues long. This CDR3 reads CSVPGQGETQYF. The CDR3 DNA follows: TGCAGCGTCCCGGGACAGGGTGAGACCCAGTACTTC.

CDR3 residues: CASSAGTGGVEAFF. The DNA of the CDR3 is TGCGCCAGCAGCGCCGGGACAGGGGGAGTTGAAGCTTTCTTT. The rearrangement uses TRBV5-1 and TRBJ1-1, with TRBD1 identical over 11 bases. The junction had 6 bases not matched to a gene; V was cut back by 4 bases and J by 7 bases. The length of the CDR3 is 14 residues. Germline-derived CDR1 and CDR2 are SGHRS and YFSETQ.

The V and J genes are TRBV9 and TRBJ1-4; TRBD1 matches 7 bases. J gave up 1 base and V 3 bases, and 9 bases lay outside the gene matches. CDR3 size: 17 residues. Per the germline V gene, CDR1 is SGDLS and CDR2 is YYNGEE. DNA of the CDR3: TGTGCCAGCAGCGCTTTCCAGGGGGAGAGAACTAATGAAAAACTGTTTTTT. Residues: CASSAFQGERTNEKLFF.

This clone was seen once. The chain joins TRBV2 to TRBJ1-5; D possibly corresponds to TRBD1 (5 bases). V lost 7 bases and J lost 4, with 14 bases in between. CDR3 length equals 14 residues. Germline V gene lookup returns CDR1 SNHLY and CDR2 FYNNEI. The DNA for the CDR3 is TGTGCCAGCACCGAGGGGAGCCAAAATCAGCCCCAGCATTTT. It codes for CASTEGSQNQPQHF.

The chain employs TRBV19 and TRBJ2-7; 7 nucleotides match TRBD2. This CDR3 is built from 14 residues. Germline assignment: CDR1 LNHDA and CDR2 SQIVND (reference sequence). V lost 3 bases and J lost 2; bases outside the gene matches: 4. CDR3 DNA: TGTGCCAGTAGTATCGGTGGGGGGGCCTACGAGCAGTACTTC. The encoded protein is CASSIGGGAYEQYF.

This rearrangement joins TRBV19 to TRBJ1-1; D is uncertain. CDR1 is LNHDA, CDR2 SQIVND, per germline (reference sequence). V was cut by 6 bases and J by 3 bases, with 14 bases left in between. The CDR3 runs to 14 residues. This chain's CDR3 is CASRPYFGDTEAFF. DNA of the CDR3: TGTGCCAGTAGGCCCTATTTTGGGGACACTGAAGCTTTCTTT.

This CDR3 reads CASSEIKGEGYTF. The CDR3 DNA reads TGTGCCAGCAGCGAAATCAAGGGAGAAGGCTACACCTTC. This chain joins TRBV6-6 and TRBJ1-2; D gene ambiguous. The CDR3 runs to 13 residues. Trimming removed 6 bases from V and 8 bases from J, with 16 bases in between. Looked up from germline, CDR1 is MNHNY and CDR2 is SVGAGI (reference sequence).

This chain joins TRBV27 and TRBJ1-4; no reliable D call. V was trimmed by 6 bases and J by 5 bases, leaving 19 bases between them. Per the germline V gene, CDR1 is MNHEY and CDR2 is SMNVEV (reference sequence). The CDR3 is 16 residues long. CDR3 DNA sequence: TGTGCCAGCAGAACGCTCCCCGAAAGCCCCAATGAAAAACTGTTTTTT. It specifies CASRTLPESPNEKLFF.

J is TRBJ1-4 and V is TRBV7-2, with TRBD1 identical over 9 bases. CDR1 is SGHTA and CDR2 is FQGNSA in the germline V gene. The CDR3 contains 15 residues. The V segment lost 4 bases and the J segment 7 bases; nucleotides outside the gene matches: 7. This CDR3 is CASSSPTGGGEKLFF. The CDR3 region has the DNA TGTGCCAGCAGCTCCCCGACAGGGGGTGGTGAAAAACTGTTTTTT. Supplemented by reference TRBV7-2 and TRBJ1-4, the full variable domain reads GAGVSQSPSNKVTEKGKDVELRCDPISGHTALYWYRQSLGQGLEFLIYFQGNSAPDKSGLPSDRFSAERTGGSVSTLTIQRTQQEDSAVYLCASSSPTGGGEKLFFGSGTQLSVL.

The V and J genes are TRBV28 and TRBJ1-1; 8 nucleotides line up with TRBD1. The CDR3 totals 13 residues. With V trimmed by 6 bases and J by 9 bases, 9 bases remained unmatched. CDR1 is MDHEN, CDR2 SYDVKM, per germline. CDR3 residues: CASRIGQGTKAFF. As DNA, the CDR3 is TGTGCCAGCAGGATCGGACAGGGAACGAAAGCTTTCTTT.

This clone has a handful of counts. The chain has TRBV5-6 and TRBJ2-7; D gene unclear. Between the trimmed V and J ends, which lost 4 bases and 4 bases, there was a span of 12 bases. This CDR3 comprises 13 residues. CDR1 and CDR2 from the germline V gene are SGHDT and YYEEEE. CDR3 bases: TGTGCCAGCAGCGTGGACGTAAAGTACGAGCAGTACTTC. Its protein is CASSVDVKYEQYF.